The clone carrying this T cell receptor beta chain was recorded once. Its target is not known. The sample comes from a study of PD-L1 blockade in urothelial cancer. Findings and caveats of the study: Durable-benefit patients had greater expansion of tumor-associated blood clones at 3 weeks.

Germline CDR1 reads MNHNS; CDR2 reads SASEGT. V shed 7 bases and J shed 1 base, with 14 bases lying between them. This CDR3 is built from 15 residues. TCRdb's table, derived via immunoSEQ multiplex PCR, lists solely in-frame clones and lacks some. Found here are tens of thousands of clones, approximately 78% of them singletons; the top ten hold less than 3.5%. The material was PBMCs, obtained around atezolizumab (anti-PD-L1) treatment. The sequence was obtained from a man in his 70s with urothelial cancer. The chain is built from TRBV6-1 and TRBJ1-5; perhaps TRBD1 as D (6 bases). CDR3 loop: CASNPRGSSNQPQHF. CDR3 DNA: TGTGCCAGCAACCCCAGGGGCTCCAGCAATCAGCCCCAGCATTTT.